This T cell receptor (beta chain) was captured by sequencing in a study of CD8 T cells in Susac syndrome. This CDR3 is built from 17 residues. The V gene's germline CDR1 is MNHEY and CDR2 SMNVEV (reference sequence). The V end was cut by 10 bases, the J end by 3 bases, with 27 bases between. Reverse transcription of about 0.5 to 1 ug RNA used random hexamers. MiXCR, applied by TCRdb to the immunoSEQ multiplex PCR reads, yields one record per CDR3 protein. Altogether about 180,000 distinct CDR3 sequences are present, 94% being singletons, with the ten largest covering 0.12%. This TCR was sampled from a human donor with Susac syndrome. The chain combines TRBV27 with TRBJ1-2; D is unresolved. The material sequenced was CD4+ T cells from PBMCs. This CDR3 is CANTNSKNPPRDYGYTF. The CDR3, as DNA: TGTGCCAATACAAACAGCAAAAACCCACCCCGCGACTATGGCTACACCTTC.